These 5 T cell receptor beta chains originate from one sample sequenced in a study of cytomegalovirus exposure and HLA in healthy donors. The PCR used 60 Vbeta and 13 Jbeta primers. Generated by immunoSEQ multiplex PCR, the TCRdb table keeps only in-frame clones and is missing some. Of approximately 170,000 clones listed, less than 80% were seen once; the top ten hold around 3.2%. The sample consisted of PBMCs. The receptors here all came from a man aged 35-49 years in good health and CMV-seronegative.

V and J are TRBV6-6 and TRBJ1-5; unclear D gene. The germline V gene encodes CDR1 MNHNY and CDR2 SVGAGI (reference sequence). The V end lost 6 bases, the J end lost 0 bases, and 12 bases lay between the germline ends. The CDR3 consists of 15 residues. CDR3 nucleotide sequence: TGTGCCAGCAGCATGGACGGGGATAGCAATCAGCCCCAGCATTTT. Translation: CASSMDGDSNQPQHF.

This rearrangement joins TRBV14 to TRBJ2-1; TRBD2 agrees at 9 bases. CDR1 SGHDN and CDR2 FVKESK come from the germline V gene. J lost 9 bases, V lost 1 base, and 4 bases had no gene match. The length of the CDR3 is 14 residues. The CDR3 region has the DNA TGTGCCAGCAGCCAAGGCTTGACTAGCGGTGAGCAGTTCTTC. Its protein product is CASSQGLTSGEQFF.

The V and J genes are TRBV10-3 and TRBJ1-6; D remains unclear. V was clipped by 3 bases and J by 5 bases, with 5 bases between them. The CDR3 covers 13 residues. Germline lookup yields CDR1 ENHRY and CDR2 SYGVKD. The CDR3 DNA reads as TGTGCCATCAGTGACAGCGATAATTCACCCCTCCACTTT. This codes for CAISDSDNSPLHF.

CDR3 nucleotides: TGCGCCAGCAGCCAGCCGAGGCAGCAGAACACTGAAGCTTTCTTT. It encodes CASSQPRQQNTEAFF. This chain uses TRBV4-1 with TRBJ1-1; D unresolved. CDR3 size: 15 residues. V was pared by 3 bases and J by 1 base, with 12 bases between. CDR1 is MGHRA, CDR2 YSYEKL, per germline.

The CDR3 DNA reads as TGTGCCAGCAGCACCAGTAGGGGGCGACCGCCCTACGAGCAGTACTTC. Translated, it gives CASSTSRGRPPYEQYF. The gene calls are TRBV7-9 and TRBJ2-7; 7 nucleotides align to TRBD1. The CDR3 is made up of 16 amino acids. V was pared by 5 bases and J by 2 bases, with 12 bases of the junction left unmatched. Per the germline V gene, CDR1 is SEHNR and CDR2 is FQNEAQ (reference sequence).